Listed here are 25 T cell receptor beta chains from one sample, sequenced in a study of PD-L1 blockade in urothelial cancer. TCRdb's table, derived via immunoSEQ multiplex PCR, lists solely in-frame clones and lacks some. This sample has about 50,000 clones, with 70% to 90% found just once. Sample: PBMCs, taken around atezolizumab (anti-PD-L1) treatment. The receptors were sampled from a man in his sixties with urothelial cancer.

The rearrangement uses TRBV25-1 and TRBJ1-4; 7 positions match TRBD1. CDR1 and CDR2 (germline): MGHDK, SYGVNS. The CDR3 runs to 14 residues. The trim removed 5 bases at V and 5 bases at J, leaving 5 bases unmatched. As DNA, the CDR3 is TGTGCCAGCAGTCCGGGACAGACCAATGAAAAACTGTTTTTT. Translating gives CASSPGQTNEKLFF.

The chain joins TRBV20-1 to TRBJ2-7; TRBD1 agrees at 8 bases. The CDR3 spans 11 residues. Germline trimming cut 5 bases from V and 8 bases from J; bases unmatched to any gene: 5. Germline V lookup: CDR1 DFQATT, CDR2 SNEGSKA (reference sequence). CDR3 nucleotide sequence: TGCAGTGCTGGACAGGGAACCAAGCAGTACTTC. Its translation is CSAGQGTKQYF.

CDR3 nucleotides: TGTGCCAGCAGCCGGTCCCGCGGGGGGAACACAGATACGCAGTATTTT. This gives the protein CASSRSRGGNTDTQYF. This chain joins TRBV7-9 and TRBJ2-3; 8 bases line up with TRBD2. The trim removed 5 bases at V and 2 bases at J, leaving 9 bases unmatched. This CDR3 has 16 amino acids. Germline CDR1 SEHNR, CDR2 FQNEAQ (reference sequence).

The rearrangement links TRBV5-1 to TRBJ2-5; 8 bases are a match to TRBD1. CDR3 length: 18 amino acids. V shed 4 bases, J shed 2 bases, and the junction held 16 bases outside the gene matches. Germline V gene data show CDR1 as SGHRS and CDR2 as YFSETQ. As DNA, the CDR3 is TGCGCCAGCAGCGTAAATCCCTCCGGGACAGGAACGCAAGAGACCCAGTACTTC. It encodes CASSVNPSGTGTQETQYF.

J is TRBJ2-3 and V is TRBV6-1, with 15 bases matching TRBD2. Germline trimming cut 4 bases from V and 6 bases from J; bases unmatched to any gene: 8. The CDR3 is 17 residues long. Germline CDR1 and CDR2: MNHNS and SASEGT. The CDR3 reads CASSGGRTSGGADTQYF. The CDR3 DNA reads TGTGCCAGCAGTGGGGGCAGGACTAGCGGGGGGGCGGATACGCAGTATTTT.

This clone was seen a few times. The chain employs TRBV4-1 and TRBJ1-2; D is unclear. The CDR3 spans 15 residues. The germline gives CDR1 MGHRA, CDR2 YSYEKL. Trimming stripped 4 bases from V and 3 bases from J, with 15 bases between. CDR3 bases: TGCGCCAGCAGCCTGACCCGGGATATAGACTATGGCTACACCTTC. Residues: CASSLTRDIDYGYTF.

V gene TRBV2 combines with J gene TRBJ1-1; 8 positions match TRBD1. Germline lookup yields CDR1 SNHLY and CDR2 FYNNEI. With 7 bases clipped from V and 0 bases from J, the junction kept 7 bases outside the gene matches. The CDR3 has 15 amino acids. In DNA, the CDR3 is TGTGCCAGCACCGGACAGGGCGTTATGAACACTGAAGCTTTCTTT. Encoded protein: CASTGQGVMNTEAFF.

The rearrangement joins TRBV7-6 to TRBJ2-7, with D possibly matching TRBD1 (5 bases). Germline values: CDR1 SGHVS, CDR2 FNYEAQ. Trimming left V 1 base short and J 4 bases short, with 11 bases between. The CDR3 extends over 14 amino acids. CDR3: CASSLGLGPYEQYF. In DNA, the CDR3 is TGTGCCAGCAGCTTAGGACTGGGGCCGTACGAGCAGTACTTC.

The V gene is TRBV25-1, the J gene TRBJ1-2, with 9 bases identical to TRBD1. Trimming cost V 6 bases and J 3 bases; bases outside gene matches: 2. The CDR3 loop spans 13 amino acids. The V gene's germline CDR1 is MGHDK and CDR2 SYGVNS. The CDR3: CASRGTGHYGYTF. CDR3 nucleotides: TGTGCCAGCAGAGGGACAGGGCACTATGGCTACACCTTC.

V and J are TRBV11-3 and TRBJ1-6, with a tentative D call TRBD1 (6 bases). CDR3 size: 13 residues. Between the trimmed V and J ends, which lost 5 bases and 10 bases, there was a span of 12 bases. Germline V gene data show CDR1 as SGHNT and CDR2 as YENEEA. CDR3 loop: CASSRIRGSPLHF. DNA for the CDR3: TGTGCCAGCAGCCGGATCAGGGGATCACCCCTCCACTTT.

This clone was seen just once. This rearrangement joins TRBV5-1 to TRBJ2-3; 9 bases fit TRBD2. The CDR3 covers 14 residues. CDR1 is SGHRS, CDR2 YFSETQ, per germline. The trim removed 4 bases at V and 4 bases at J, leaving 4 bases unmatched. CDR3 DNA sequence: TGCGCCAGCAGCCCGGGACTAGCTTCAGATACGCAGTATTTT. Translation: CASSPGLASDTQYF.

V gene TRBV18 combines with J gene TRBJ2-3, with D possibly TRBD2 on 6 matching bases. Germline values: CDR1 KGHSH, CDR2 LQKENI. This CDR3 spans 15 amino acids. The V end was cut by 2 bases, the J end by 2 bases, with 11 bases between. The CDR3 sequence: CASSPTSRPTDTQYF. DNA for the CDR3: TGTGCCAGCTCACCAACTAGCCGGCCCACAGATACGCAGTATTTT.

This chain joins TRBV6-1 and TRBJ1-3, with TRBD1 matching 8 bases. Trimming at V came to 3 bases and at J to 8 bases, leaving 9 bases not matched to a gene. The CDR3 is 15 residues long. CDR1 MNHNS and CDR2 SASEGT come from the germline V gene. The chain's CDR3 is CASSDVTGGRDTIYF. As DNA, the CDR3 is TGTGCCAGCAGTGATGTTACAGGGGGGAGAGACACCATATATTTT.

The chain combines TRBV9 with TRBJ2-1; TRBD2 is a possible D gene (6 bases). Germline V gene lookup returns CDR1 SGDLS and CDR2 YYNGEE. This CDR3 contains 13 residues. V lost 4 bases and J lost 6, with 11 bases in between. The CDR3 sequence is CASSLGGGNEQFF. The CDR3, as DNA: TGTGCCAGCAGCCTCGGGGGAGGCAATGAGCAGTTCTTC.

CDR3 sequence (DNA): TGTGCCAGCAGCTTAGGACTCCCTGGAAACACCATATATTTT. This encodes CASSLGLPGNTIYF. The rearrangement uses TRBV11-2 and TRBJ1-3, with D hard to call. The germline V and J ends were trimmed by 1 base and 2 bases, with 6 bases remaining between them. The CDR3 sequence is 14 residues long. CDR1 SGHAT and CDR2 FQNNGV come from the germline V gene. Variable domain in full (rest from reference TRBV11-2 and TRBJ1-3): EAGVAQSPRYKIIEKRQSVAFWCNPISGHATLYWYQQILGQGPKLLIQFQNNGVVDDSQLPKDRFSAERLKGVDSTLKIQPAKLEDSAVYLCASSLGLPGNTIYFGEGSWLTVV.

The chain joins TRBV10-1 to TRBJ1-5; D perhaps matches TRBD1 (6 bases). The germline V gene has CDR1 WNHNN and CDR2 SYGVQD (reference sequence). The CDR3 contains 15 residues. With 6 bases removed from V and 1 base from J, the gap between germline ends came to 13 bases. The CDR3 loop is CASSHRDPSNQPQHF. The DNA of the CDR3 is TGCGCCAGCAGCCACAGGGATCCGAGCAATCAGCCCCAGCATTTT.

The chain carries TRBV11-2 and TRBJ1-2, with unresolved D. V lost 0 bases and J lost 4, with 12 bases in between. Per germline, CDR1 SGHAT and CDR2 FQNNGV. The CDR3 loop spans 15 amino acids. In DNA form, the CDR3 reads TGTGCCAGCAGCTTAGAAGGTGGGCAGATCTATGGCTACACCTTC. It codes for CASSLEGGQIYGYTF.

This clone has a single count. The V gene is TRBV5-1, the J gene TRBJ2-7; possibly TRBD2 for D (6 bases). The CDR3 length is 14 residues. Trimming left V 1 base short and J 5 bases short, with 13 bases between. CDR1 and CDR2 from the germline V gene are SGHRS and YFSETQ. CDR3 DNA: TGCGCCAGCAGCTTGTTGGAGGGTTATCACGAGCAGTACTTC. Translating it yields CASSLLEGYHEQYF.

This clone has only a few counts. V usage is TRBV15 and J usage is TRBJ1-2; D is possibly TRBD1 (5 bases). Deletions cut 0 bases from V and 6 bases from J, with 8 bases between. The length of the CDR3 is 13 residues. Germline assignment: CDR1 LNHNV and CDR2 YYDKDF (reference sequence). This chain's CDR3 is CATSRDGGDGYTF. The CDR3 coding sequence is TGTGCCACCAGCAGAGATGGGGGGGATGGCTACACCTTC.

J is TRBJ2-1 and V is TRBV5-1; TRBD2 matches 13 bases. CDR3 length: 16 residues. V shed 4 bases, J shed 6 bases, and the junction held 7 bases outside the gene matches. CDR1 and CDR2 from the germline V gene are SGHRS and YFSETQ. The CDR3 sequence: CASSETGLAGVNEQFF. DNA of the CDR3: TGCGCCAGCAGCGAAACCGGACTAGCGGGGGTCAATGAGCAGTTCTTC. The full variable domain, completed using reference TRBV5-1 and TRBJ2-1, is KAGVTQTPRYLIKTRGQQVTLSCSPISGHRSVSWYQQTPGQGLQFLFEYFSETQRNKGNFPGRFSGRQFSNSRSEMNVSTLELGDSALYLCASSETGLAGVNEQFFGPGTRLTVL.

This chain connects TRBV30 to TRBJ2-3, with 8 bases lining up with TRBD2. After removal of 4 bases from V and 1 base from J, the junction contained 4 bases not matched to a gene. The CDR3 totals 14 residues. Per the germline V gene, CDR1 is GTSNPN and CDR2 is SVGIG (reference sequence). The CDR3 DNA sequence: TGTGCCTGGAAGGCAGCGGGGGGCACAGATACGCAGTATTTT. Translating it yields CAWKAAGGTDTQYF.

The chain uses TRBV29-1 and TRBJ2-7; TRBD1 might be the D (5 bases). Germline lookup yields CDR1 SQVTM and CDR2 ANQGSEA. Between the trimmed V and J ends, which lost 4 bases and 3 bases, there was a span of 16 bases. The CDR3 is made up of 14 amino acids. The CDR3 sequence is CSVGVAGSFYEQYF. The CDR3 DNA reads as TGCAGCGTTGGGGTAGCAGGGTCCTTCTACGAGCAGTACTTC.

The CDR3 region is CASSEASGGRGEQYF. In DNA, the CDR3 is TGTGCCAGCAGTGAAGCGAGCGGGGGGCGGGGGGAGCAGTACTTC. This sequence joins TRBV2 and TRBJ2-7, with 9 bases that match TRBD2. V was pared by 0 bases and J by 7 bases, with 7 bases of the junction left unmatched. Germline V gene data show CDR1 as SNHLY and CDR2 as FYNNEI. The CDR3 consists of 15 residues.

V usage is TRBV7-9 and J usage is TRBJ1-6, with D possibly TRBD1 on 5 matching bases. Looked up from germline, CDR1 is SEHNR and CDR2 is FQNEAQ (reference sequence). CDR3 length: 17 residues. The ends were cut back, 5 bases at V and 0 bases at J, with 14 bases in the middle. The CDR3 is CASSTRPGDSYNSPLHF. CDR3 nucleotides: TGTGCCAGCAGCACTAGACCGGGGGACTCCTATAATTCACCCCTCCACTTT.

The chain is built from TRBV9 and TRBJ2-3; 7 bases are shared with TRBD1. J was trimmed by 0 bases and V by 3 bases; bases with no gene match: 7. CDR3 size: 16 residues. Germline loops: CDR1 SGDLS, CDR2 YYNGEE. CDR3 in amino acids: CASSARDSGSTDTQYF. CDR3 nucleotides: TGTGCCAGCAGCGCCCGGGACAGTGGAAGCACAGATACGCAGTATTTT.